This section outlines one TCR beta chain sequence together with its context. No antigen is known for it. The source of the sample is a study of blood T cells in healthy people across ages. The use of a sample-barcoded 5' primer and a J-beta primer mix characterized a second PCR of roughly 7 to 12 cycles. TCRdb re-called the 5' RACE reads with MiXCR, one entry per CDR3 protein. The data contain roughly 900,000 distinct CDR3 sequences, about 48% of them singletons. Study-wide findings and caveats: Since the PBMCs were unsorted, naive and antigen-experienced cells could not be conclusively compared. Estimates of total diversity, which came from one million sequenced T cells, were considered to be underestimates. Donor CMV status, an unknown factor, possibly confounded changes in expanded clonotypes. Per million T cells, the diversity of TCR beta decreased roughly linearly as age advanced.

The CDR3 has 15 amino acids. Trimming took 7 bases from V and 8 from J, leaving 18 bases between them. Germline values: CDR1 LGHNA, CDR2 YNFKEQ. V and J are TRBV4-2 and TRBJ1-6; D may be TRBD1 (5 bases). This clonotype was sampled from a man younger than 40 in good health. The sequencing input was blood. The CDR3 bases are TGTGCCAGCACCCCCGGGGGAGTTTCTGATTCACCCCTCCACTTT. The encoded protein is CASTPGGVSDSPLHF.